This TCR beta chain was profiled in a study of cytomegalovirus exposure and HLA in healthy donors. Study details: Early on, a data release was issued that held approximately 92 million unique TCRs from HLA-typed donors.

Vbeta (60) and Jbeta (13) primers were used in the PCR. Method: immunoSEQ multiplex PCR; TCRdb's copy keeps in-frame clones and lacks some. The table has 95,000 to 150,000 clones, around 86% seen once. CDR1 KGHSH and CDR2 LQKENI come from the germline V gene. The CDR3 runs to 15 residues. V was shortened by 2 bases and J by 8 bases, with 18 bases between the two germline ends. This TCR came from a man aged 25-45 years in good health and CMV-seronegative. The source material was PBMCs. The genes are TRBV18 and TRBJ1-1, with a possible D match to TRBD1 (5 bases). The CDR3 DNA reads as TGTGCCAGCTCACCAAACACAGGATCGGGTCAAGAAGCTTTCTTT. Translated, it gives CASSPNTGSGQEAFF.